This T cell receptor (beta chain) was profiled in a study of T cells after yellow fever vaccination. Overall study results and limits: FACS-sorted repertoires could contain abundant clonotypes contaminating from the bulk population.

TCRdb reanalysed the 5' RACE reads using MiXCR and keeps one entry per CDR3 protein. Among roughly 63,000 distinct CDR3 sequences listed, 7.4% were seen once. This clonotype was detected only a few times. Its specificity is not known. This clonotype was obtained from a man aged 30 to 45 who received the YFV17D yellow fever vaccine. The source was CD8+ T cells sorted from PBMCs, collected 15 days after the yellow fever booster vaccination.

The CDR3 sequence: CASSSGGLYEQYF. For the CDR3, the DNA is TGTGCCAGCAGTTCAGGGGGCCTCTACGAGCAGTACTTC. The chain couples TRBV6-5 to TRBJ2-7, with 8 bases aligning to TRBD1. Germline trimming cut 4 bases from V and 3 bases from J; bases unmatched to any gene: 2. The CDR3 runs 13 residues. From germline, CDR1 is MNHEY and CDR2 SVGAGI.